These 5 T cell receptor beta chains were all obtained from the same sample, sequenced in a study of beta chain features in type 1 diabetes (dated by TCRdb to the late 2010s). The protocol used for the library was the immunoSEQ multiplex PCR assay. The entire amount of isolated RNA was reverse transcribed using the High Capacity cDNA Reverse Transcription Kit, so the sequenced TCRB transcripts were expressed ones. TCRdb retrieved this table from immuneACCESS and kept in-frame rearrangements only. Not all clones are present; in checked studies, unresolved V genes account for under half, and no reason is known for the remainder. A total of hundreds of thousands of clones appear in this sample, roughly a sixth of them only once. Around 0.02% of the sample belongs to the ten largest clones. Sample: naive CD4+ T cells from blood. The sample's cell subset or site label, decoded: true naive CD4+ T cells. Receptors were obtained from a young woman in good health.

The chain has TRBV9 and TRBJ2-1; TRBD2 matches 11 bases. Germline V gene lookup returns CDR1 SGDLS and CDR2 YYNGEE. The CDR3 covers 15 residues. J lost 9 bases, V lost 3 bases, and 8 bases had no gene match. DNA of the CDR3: TGTGCCAGCAGCGCAAGGACTAGCGGGCGTGCTGAGCAGTTCTTC. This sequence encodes CASSARTSGRAEQFF.

CDR3 in amino acids: CASSQDVGAGNTIYF. CDR3 coding DNA: TGCGCCAGCAGCCAAGATGTGGGGGCTGGAAACACCATATATTTT. The V call is TRBV4-3, the J call TRBJ1-3; the D gene is possibly TRBD1 (5 bases). Germline lookup yields CDR1 LGHNA and CDR2 YSLEER. The length of the CDR3 is 15 residues. With 0 bases removed from V and 2 bases from J, the gap between germline ends came to 8 bases.

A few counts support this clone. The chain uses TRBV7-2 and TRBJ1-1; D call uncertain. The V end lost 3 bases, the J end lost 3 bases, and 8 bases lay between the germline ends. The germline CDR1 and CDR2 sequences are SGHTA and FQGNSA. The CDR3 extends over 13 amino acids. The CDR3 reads CASSLMVDTEAFF. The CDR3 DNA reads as TGTGCCAGCAGCTTGATGGTAGACACTGAAGCTTTCTTT.

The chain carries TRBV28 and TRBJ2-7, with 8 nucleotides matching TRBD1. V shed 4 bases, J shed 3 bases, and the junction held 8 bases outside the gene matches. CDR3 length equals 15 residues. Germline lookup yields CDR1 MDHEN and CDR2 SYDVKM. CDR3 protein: CASSSPGQADYEQYF. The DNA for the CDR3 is TGTGCCAGCAGTTCGCCGGGACAGGCCGACTACGAGCAGTACTTC.

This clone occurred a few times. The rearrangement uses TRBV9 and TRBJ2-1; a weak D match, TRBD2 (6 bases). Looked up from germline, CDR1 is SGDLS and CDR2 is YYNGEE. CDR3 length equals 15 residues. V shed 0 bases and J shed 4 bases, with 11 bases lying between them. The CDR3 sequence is CASSVGLATYNEQFF. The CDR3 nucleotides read TGTGCCAGCAGCGTAGGGCTAGCGACATACAATGAGCAGTTCTTC.